A single sample gave rise to the 2 T cell receptor beta chains below, sequenced in a study of CD8+ T cells in alopecia areata. Extracted from the samples, RNA was reverse transcribed into cDNA to serve as the sequencing template. The table came from immunoSEQ multiplex PCR; TCRdb's copy has only in-frame clones and leaves some out. The sample lists about 130,000 clones, roughly 58% occurring once. The specimen comprised CD4+ T cells sorted from blood, sampled at week 0. The receptor source for this set is a human donor with alopecia areata.

V and J are TRBV5-6 and TRBJ1-1; 11 bases match TRBD1. The length of the CDR3 is 18 residues. Germline lookup yields CDR1 SGHDT and CDR2 YYEEEE. Losses at the gene ends were 1 base for V and 1 base for J; bases not matched to a gene: 9. CDR3 sequence reads: CASSLLRDRGTGNTEAFF. The CDR3, as DNA: TGTGCCAGCAGCTTGCTAAGGGACAGGGGGACGGGGAACACTGAAGCTTTCTTT.

The chain employs TRBV4-3 and TRBJ2-6; no reliable D call. The V gene's germline CDR1 is LGHNA and CDR2 YSLEER. V gave up 0 bases and J gave up 0 bases, with 18 bases separating them. The CDR3 runs 20 residues. CDR3 region: CASSQDWPVRGHSGANVLTF. CDR3 DNA sequence: TGCGCCAGCAGCCAAGATTGGCCAGTTCGTGGGCACTCTGGGGCCAACGTCCTGACTTTC.